A selection of T cell receptor beta chains follows, all from one sample in a study of T cell changes during pregnancy in multiple sclerosis. Libraries were prepared by immunoSEQ multiplex PCR; TCRdb keeps only in-frame clonotypes and omits some of them. The table lists approximately 50,000 clones, roughly nine tenths of them singletons, with roughly a tenth in the top ten. Sequenced here: CD8+ T cells from peripheral blood mononuclear cells, sampled after pregnancy. The source is a female donor with multiple sclerosis, enrolled in a pregnancy study. CDR3s include the opening cysteine and the closing phenylalanine or tryptophan. The D gene is left open where the match is weak. Some rows mark clone size as missing; the rest say once, few, many or name a class of expanded clone.

clone_size,d_call,j_call,v_call,cdr3_aa,cdr3_nt
.,.,TRBJ2-1,TRBV27,CASSPGQREQFF,TGTGCCAGCAGTCCCGGCCAGAGGGAGCAGTTCTTC
.,.,TRBJ2-7,TRBV6-5,CASSYSQGWVSYEQYF,TGTGCCAGCAGTTACTCTCAGGGATGGGTATCCTACGAGCAGTACTTC
.,TRBD1,TRBJ2-1,TRBV10-3,CAISFGQGRNEQFF,TGTGCCATCAGCTTTGGACAGGGGCGCAATGAGCAGTTCTTC
.,TRBD1,TRBJ2-7,TRBV10-3,CAISEGDQGALDEQYF,TGTGCCATCAGTGAGGGGGACCAGGGGGCGTTAGACGAGCAGTACTTC
.,.,TRBJ2-6,TRBV4-1,CASSQEPPRAGANVLTF,TGCGCCAGCAGCCAAGAGCCCCCCAGGGCTGGGGCCAACGTCCTGACTTTC
.,TRBD1,TRBJ1-4,TRBV27,CASSAGTGNAGANEKLFF,TGTGCCAGCAGTGCCGGGACAGGGAACGCGGGGGCTAATGAAAAACTGTTTTTT
.,TRBD2,TRBJ2-7,TRBV27,CASGRGGAYEQYF,TGTGCCAGCGGGAGGGGCGGGGCCTACGAGCAGTACTTC
.,TRBD2,TRBJ2-1,TRBV19,CASSILAGAEYNEQFF,TGTGCCAGTAGTATTCTAGCGGGGGCGGAGTACAATGAGCAGTTCTTC
.,.,TRBJ2-3,TRBV7-3,CASSPAGSTDTQYF,TGTGCCAGCAGCCCAGCCGGGAGCACAGATACGCAGTATTTT
.,TRBD2,TRBJ2-3,TRBV11-2,CASSSFTSGGPDTQYF,TGTGCCAGCAGCTCTTTTACTAGCGGGGGGCCAGATACGCAGTATTTT
.,.,TRBJ2-2,TRBV29-1,CSVEGPQGNTGELFF,TGCAGCGTTGAAGGTCCACAGGGGAACACCGGGGAGCTGTTTTTT
.,TRBD1,TRBJ1-2,TRBV2,CASGNPGTGGYTF,TGTGCCAGCGGAAACCCCGGGACAGGTGGCTACACCTTC
.,TRBD1,TRBJ2-7,TRBV6-5,CASRIQGSAYEQYF,TGTGCCAGCAGGATACAGGGGAGCGCCTACGAGCAGTACTTC
.,TRBD2,TRBJ2-5,TRBV7-3,CASSPGLAGGQETQYF,TGTGCCAGCAGCCCGGGACTAGCGGGGGGGCAAGAGACCCAGTACTTC
once,.,TRBJ2-7,TRBV2,CASSVAEQYF,TGTGCCAGCAGTGTGGCCGAGCAGTACTTC
.,TRBD2,TRBJ2-3,TRBV2,CASSDSLAGRDTQYF,TGTGCCAGCAGTGATTCACTAGCGGGCCGGGATACGCAGTATTTT
.,TRBD1,TRBJ2-2,TRBV27,CASRNPGTGDPGELFF,TGTGCCAGCAGGAACCCAGGGACAGGGGATCCCGGGGAGCTGTTTTTT
.,.,TRBJ1-1,TRBV5-6,CASSPFPAEAFF,TGTGCCAGCAGCCCCTTTCCCGCTGAAGCTTTCTTT
once,TRBD1,TRBJ1-1,TRBV4-1,CASSRGPRGATEAFF,TGCGCCAGCAGCCGGGGCCCCAGGGGGGCCACTGAAGCTTTCTTT
.,TRBD2,TRBJ2-1,TRBV7-6,CASSFGAGGFEQFF,TGTGCCAGCAGCTTCGGTGCGGGGGGCTTTGAGCAGTTCTTC
.,TRBD2,TRBJ2-1,TRBV7-2,CASSLGPAGTYNEQFF,TGTGCCAGCAGCTTAGGGCCAGCGGGGACCTACAATGAGCAGTTCTTC
.,.,TRBJ1-1,TRBV2,CASSGKIVTEAFF,TGTGCCAGCAGTGGAAAGATAGTCACTGAAGCTTTCTTT
.,TRBD1,TRBJ1-4,TRBV6-5,CASSYGTASNEKLFF,TGTGCCAGCAGTTACGGGACAGCCTCTAATGAAAAACTGTTTTTT
few,TRBD2,TRBJ2-1,TRBV11-2,CASSLTTSGGRGEQFF,TGTGCCAGCAGCTTGACTACTAGCGGGGGGCGCGGTGAGCAGTTCTTC
.,TRBD2,TRBJ2-3,TRBV27,CASRLAGGPDTQYF,TGTGCCAGCAGGTTAGCGGGGGGGCCGGATACGCAGTATTTT
.,.,TRBJ1-6,TRBV5-8,CASSLDQGGSYNSPLHF,TGTGCCAGCAGCTTGGATCAGGGAGGCTCCTATAATTCACCCCTCCACTTT